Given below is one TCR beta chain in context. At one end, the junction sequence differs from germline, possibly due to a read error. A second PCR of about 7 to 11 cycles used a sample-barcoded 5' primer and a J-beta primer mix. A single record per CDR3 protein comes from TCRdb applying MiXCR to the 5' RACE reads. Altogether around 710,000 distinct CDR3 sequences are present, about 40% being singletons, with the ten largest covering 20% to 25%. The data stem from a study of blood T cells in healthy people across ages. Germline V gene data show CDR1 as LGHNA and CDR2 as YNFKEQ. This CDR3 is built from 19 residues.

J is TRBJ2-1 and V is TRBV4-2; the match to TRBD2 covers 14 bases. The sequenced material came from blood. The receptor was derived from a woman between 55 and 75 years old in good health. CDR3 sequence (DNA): TGTGCCAACAGCCAATTCTACGGGACTAGCGGGAGAGGGTCCAATGAGCAGTTCTTC. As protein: CANSQFYGTSGRGSNEQFF.